A single sample is the source of the 17 T cell receptor beta chains below, sequenced in a study of blood T cell repertoires in COVID-19. Libraries were prepared by immunoSEQ multiplex PCR; TCRdb keeps only in-frame clonotypes and omits some of them. Of a few hundred thousand clones in the sample, 70% to 90% were seen once. The specimen was peripheral blood. The origin of the receptors is a woman aged 70-85 years with COVID-19, enrolled during active disease.

This clone was detected only a few times. The V and J genes are TRBV19 and TRBJ2-1; possibly TRBD2 for D (6 bases). The ends were cut back, 6 bases at V and 4 bases at J, with 13 bases in the middle. CDR1 LNHDA and CDR2 SQIVND come from the germline V gene (reference sequence). The CDR3 loop spans 14 amino acids. CDR3 nucleotides: TGTGCCAGTAGCAAGTTAGCGGAGTACAATGAGCAGTTCTTC. This translates into CASSKLAEYNEQFF.

The chain is built from TRBV5-1 and TRBJ2-1; the D gene is possibly TRBD2 (6 bases). V dropped 1 base and J dropped 7 bases, with 9 bases sitting between them. Germline CDR1 and CDR2: SGHRS and YFSETQ. This CDR3 spans 13 amino acids. CDR3 sequence reads: CASSLMGGNEQFF. CDR3 DNA: TGCGCCAGCAGCTTGATGGGGGGTAATGAGCAGTTCTTC.

The gene calls are TRBV6-2 or TRBV6-3 and TRBJ1-1; D is perhaps TRBD1 (6 bases). The CDR3 loop spans 15 amino acids. CDR1 and CDR2 from the germline V gene are MNHEY and SVGEGT. V was shortened by 0 bases and J by 3 bases, with 11 bases between the two germline ends. CDR3 DNA sequence: TGTGCCAGCAGTTACTCGACAGGCCGGGACACTGAAGCTTTCTTT. Residues: CASSYSTGRDTEAFF.

In its sample, this clone was seen once. This chain joins TRBV2 and TRBJ1-1; 7 nucleotides match TRBD1. Germline V CDR1 and CDR2: SNHLY, FYNNEI. The CDR3 is 13 residues long. The V and J ends lost 7 bases and 4 bases, in that order; junction bases with no gene match: 6. CDR3 in amino acids: CASTRQGRTEAFF. CDR3 in DNA: TGTGCCAGCACCAGACAGGGTCGCACTGAAGCTTTCTTT.

This clone was seen only once. At the DNA level, this CDR3 is encoded by other sequences in the same sample as well. The V call is TRBV29-1, the J call TRBJ1-2; D might be TRBD1 (6 bases). V gave up 3 bases and J gave up 5 bases, with 7 bases separating them. Germline lookup yields CDR1 SQVTM and CDR2 ANQGSEA. The CDR3 runs to 11 residues. CDR3 amino acids: CSVETGYGYTF. The CDR3 nucleotides are TGCAGCGTTGAGACAGGATATGGCTACACCTTC.

This clone was seen a few times. The chain carries TRBV10-3 and TRBJ1-6; TRBD1 matches 7 bases. The V segment lost 4 bases and the J segment 6 bases; nucleotides outside the gene matches: 3. The CDR3 consists of 14 residues. In germline, CDR1 is ENHRY, CDR2 SYGVKD. CDR3 protein: CAISVGQVNSPLHF. CDR3 coding DNA: TGTGCCATCAGTGTAGGACAGGTTAATTCACCCCTCCACTTT.

The V and J genes are TRBV11-2 and TRBJ2-1; D gene uncertain. Trimming removed 1 base from V and 4 bases from J, with 8 bases in between. The germline V gene encodes CDR1 SGHAT and CDR2 FQNNGV. This CDR3 comprises 14 residues. The CDR3 DNA is TGTGCCAGCAGCTTAGGAGAGTTTTACAATGAGCAGTTCTTC. This codes for CASSLGEFYNEQFF.

In the case of this clone: The sample contains more than one DNA sequence encoding this CDR3. This sequence joins TRBV19 and TRBJ1-2, with 7 positions matching TRBD1. Trimming took 7 bases from V and 2 from J; bases not matched to a gene: 1. Germline values: CDR1 LNHDA, CDR2 SQIVND (reference sequence). The CDR3 extends over 12 amino acids. The CDR3 coding sequence is TGTGCCAGTACAGGGGGGAACTATGGCTACACCTTC. Its translation: CASTGGNYGYTF.

The rearrangement links TRBV18 to TRBJ2-1; 7 nucleotides match TRBD1. The germline CDR1 and CDR2 sequences are KGHSH and LQKENI. The V segment lost 4 bases and the J segment 5 bases; nucleotides outside the gene matches: 8. The CDR3 is 15 residues long. The CDR3 protein is CASSQIRDSDNEQFF. The CDR3 DNA reads TGTGCCAGCTCACAAATCCGGGACAGCGACAATGAGCAGTTCTTC.

The V gene is TRBV28, the J gene TRBJ1-5; D may be TRBD1 (6 bases). In germline, CDR1 is MDHEN, CDR2 SYDVKM. V was cut by 5 bases and J by 4 bases, with 18 bases left in between. The CDR3 is 16 amino acids. CDR3 in DNA: TGTGCCAGCAGTCCCACAGGGAGAGGGATTAATCAGCCCCAGCATTTT. It is translated as CASSPTGRGINQPQHF.

The rearrangement links TRBV2 to TRBJ1-2, with 9 bases fitting TRBD1. In germline, CDR1 is SNHLY, CDR2 FYNNEI. This CDR3 comprises 15 residues. Trimming removed 4 bases from V and 3 bases from J; junction bases left unmatched: 6. The chain's CDR3 is CASSGDRVGYYGYTF. In nucleotides, the CDR3 is TGTGCCAGCAGTGGGGACAGGGTGGGATACTATGGCTACACCTTC. The full variable domain, completed using reference TRBV2 and TRBJ1-2, is EPEVTQTPSHQVTQMGQEVILRCVPISNHLYFYWYRQILGQKVEFLVSFYNNEISEKSEIFDDQFSVERPDGSNFTLKIRSTKLEDSAMYFCASSGDRVGYYGYTFGSGTRLTVV.

The chain's CDR3 is CASSENRVRGYTF. Written as DNA, the CDR3 is TGTGCCAGCAGTGAAAACAGGGTGAGGGGCTACACCTTC. J is TRBJ1-2 and V is TRBV2; D possibly corresponds to TRBD1 (6 bases). The CDR3 totals 13 residues. V lost 2 bases and J lost 8, with 12 bases in between. Germline CDR1 and CDR2: SNHLY and FYNNEI.

This clone was seen a few times. V and J are TRBV27 and TRBJ2-3, with D perhaps TRBD1 (6 bases). Trimming cost V 6 bases and J 0 bases, with 10 bases left between them. CDR3 size: 14 residues. Germline values: CDR1 MNHEY, CDR2 SMNVEV (reference sequence). The CDR3: CASSPGQSTDTQYF. CDR3 bases: TGTGCCAGCAGCCCGGGACAAAGCACAGATACGCAGTATTTT.

This chain links TRBV9 with TRBJ1-1, with TRBD1 matching over 11 bases. After removal of 3 bases from V and 0 bases from J, the junction contained 4 bases not matched to a gene. The CDR3 totals 16 residues. CDR1 and CDR2 (germline): SGDLS, YYNGEE. In DNA form, the CDR3 reads TGTGCCAGCAGCGCCCGGACAGGGGGCGTGAACACTGAAGCTTTCTTT. Amino acid sequence: CASSARTGGVNTEAFF.

This clone was recorded only once. The rearrangement links TRBV6-6 to TRBJ2-2; D is unresolved. V gave up 8 bases and J gave up 7 bases, with 8 bases separating them. This CDR3 has 11 amino acids. Germline lookup yields CDR1 MNHNY and CDR2 SVGAGI (reference sequence). CDR3 in DNA: TGTGCCAGCGCCCGAGGCGGGGAGCTGTTTTTT. Its translation: CASARGGELFF.

The chain is built from TRBV7-2 and TRBJ2-5; 12 positions match TRBD1. Losses at the gene ends were 2 bases for V and 13 bases for J; bases not matched to a gene: 5. CDR3 length equals 13 residues. Germline CDR1 reads SGHTA; CDR2 reads FQGNSA. In nucleotides, the CDR3 is TGTGCCAGCAGCTTACGGGACAGGGGGCAGCGGTACTTC. Amino acids: CASSLRDRGQRYF.

The rearrangement joins TRBV5-1 to TRBJ2-2, with D tentatively TRBD1 (6 bases). The length of the CDR3 is 13 residues. The ends were cut back, 5 bases at V and 6 bases at J, with 11 bases in the middle. CDR1 is SGHRS and CDR2 is YFSETQ in the germline V gene. In nucleotides, the CDR3 is TGCGCCAGCAGACAGGGTAGAGCCGGGGAGCTGTTTTTT. Its translation: CASRQGRAGELFF.